This entry describes one TCR beta chain. This clonotype is a singleton in its sample. The target of this receptor is not known. Base qualities are not recorded, but no much larger clone differs from it by a single base. Single-read evidence is weak. This entry is derived from a study of response to subunit inactivated influenza vaccine (dated by TCRdb to the late 2010s). Turning to the overall study: The study used deep quantitative T cell receptor repertoire profiling to track responses to a trivalent subunit inactivated influenza vaccine. Here is what the overall study found, with its caveats: The authors proposed that each seasonal influenza vaccination may bring in only a limited number of new T cells.

Library prep was done by RT-PCR. Instrument used: Illumina HiSeq 2500. The public sequencing data were trimmed at Q25 with fastp and processed into clonotypes with MiXCR by TCRdb, which kept only in-frame beta chains. A single entry per CDR3 protein holds the most common genes and DNA from its merged rows. The sample table holds about half a million distinct CDR3 sequences, of which around 9.9% were seen once. Clones ranked in the top ten supply about 12% of the sample. The CDR3 spans 17 residues, from the cysteine through the phenylalanine. This entry keeps only the CDR3 DNA: 51 bases, framed from base 1. Trimming leaves V shorter by 4 bases and J shorter by 1 base, with the junction holding 9 bases beyond the gene matches. The intended sense of this specimen's time point label: 45 days after influenza vaccine administration.

The V and J segments used are TRBV12-3 or TRBV12-4 and TRBJ1-5, with 8 middle bases fitting TRBD1. The origin of this receptor is a man between 50 and 59 years old who received an inactivated influenza vaccine. Donor details come from another sample of the same person, matched by shared clones. The input for sequencing was PBMCs from blood, taken more than 35 days after vaccination. The CDR3 protein sequence reads: CASSWTGMHGSNQPQHF. The bases are TGTGCCAGCAGTTGGACAGGGATGCATGGAAGCAATCAGCCCCAGCATTTT.